The 21 T cell receptor beta chains below all came from one sample that was sequenced in a study of blood T cell repertoires in COVID-19. The assay was immunoSEQ multiplex PCR, and TCRdb's table has in-frame clones only and misses some. The table lists around 250,000 clones, approximately 86% of them singletons. The sequenced material came from PBMCs or T cells enriched from blood (not recorded which). The origin of the receptors is a woman between 50 and 59 years old who had recovered from COVID-19.

This sequence joins TRBV11-2 and TRBJ1-2, with 7 bases lining up with TRBD1. Germline CDR1 reads SGHAT; CDR2 reads FQNNGV. Losses at the gene ends were 3 bases for V and 0 bases for J; bases not matched to a gene: 4. The CDR3 loop spans 15 amino acids. CDR3 residues: CASSFGDSSNYGYTF. CDR3 coding DNA: TGTGCCAGCAGCTTCGGGGACAGTTCTAACTATGGCTACACCTTC. Complete variable domain (other parts from reference TRBV11-2 and TRBJ1-2): EAGVAQSPRYKIIEKRQSVAFWCNPISGHATLYWYQQILGQGPKLLIQFQNNGVVDDSQLPKDRFSAERLKGVDSTLKIQPAKLEDSAVYLCASSFGDSSNYGYTFGSGTRLTVV.

In this sample, this clone turned up a few times. The genes are TRBV15 and TRBJ1-5; D not certain. The V gene's germline CDR1 is LNHNV and CDR2 YYDKDF (reference sequence). The CDR3 totals 17 residues. V lost 4 bases and J lost 2, with 18 bases in between. CDR3: CATSIHPGGVGNQPQHF. CDR3 bases: TGTGCCACCAGCATACATCCGGGAGGAGTAGGCAATCAGCCCCAGCATTTT.

V is TRBV27 and J is TRBJ1-1, with TRBD1 matching 7 bases. V lost 5 bases, J lost 0 bases, and 6 bases stayed unmatched. The CDR3 contains 15 residues. Germline loops: CDR1 MNHEY, CDR2 SMNVEV (reference sequence). CDR3 sequence: CASSPGTVMNTEAFF. CDR3 in DNA: TGTGCCAGCAGTCCCGGGACAGTTATGAACACTGAAGCTTTCTTT.

The gene calls are TRBV5-1 and TRBJ2-2; D gene unclear. Germline CDR1 reads SGHRS; CDR2 reads YFSETQ. V lost 0 bases and J 7 bases, leaving 7 bases between the germline ends. The CDR3 runs 13 residues. The CDR3 protein is CASSLASGGELFF. The CDR3, as DNA: TGCGCCAGCAGCTTGGCGTCAGGCGGGGAGCTGTTTTTT.

The chain uses TRBV11-3 and TRBJ2-1, with 8 bases aligning to TRBD1. The ends lost 5 bases at V and 5 bases at J; junction bases unmatched: 2. The V gene's germline CDR1 is SGHNT and CDR2 YENEEA. This CDR3 is built from 13 residues. The CDR3 protein is CASSGQGNNEQFF. CDR3 DNA: TGTGCCAGCAGCGGACAGGGCAACAATGAGCAGTTCTTC.

The genes are TRBV2 and TRBJ2-7; 8 nucleotides align to TRBD1. The CDR3 length is 12 residues. Germline V gene lookup returns CDR1 SNHLY and CDR2 FYNNEI. Trimming removed 11 bases from V and 5 bases from J; junction bases left unmatched: 8. The CDR3: CAAGGLRDEQYF. CDR3 bases: TGTGCCGCAGGGGGCCTACGGGACGAGCAGTACTTC. Based on the CDR3 plus reference TRBV2 and TRBJ2-7, the full variable domain is EPEVTQTPSHQVTQMGQEVILRCVPISNHLYFYWYRQILGQKVEFLVSFYNNEISEKSEIFDDQFSVERPDGSNFTLKIRSTKLEDSAMYFCAAGGLRDEQYFGPGTRLTVT.

Here the CDR3 reads CASSLSGANTGELFF. The CDR3 nucleotides are TGTGCCAGCAGCTTAAGCGGGGCGAACACCGGGGAGCTGTTTTTT. The rearrangement links TRBV7-3 to TRBJ2-2; perhaps TRBD2 as D (6 bases). The germline gives CDR1 SGHTA, CDR2 FQGTGA. The CDR3 totals 15 residues. Trimming removed 1 base at V and 0 bases at J, with 6 bases between.

The chain is built from TRBV7-8 and TRBJ2-7; 12 bases are a match to TRBD2. V lost 4 bases, J lost 0 bases, and 1 base stayed unmatched. Per germline, CDR1 SGHVS and CDR2 FQNEAQ. This CDR3 comprises 15 residues. CDR3 protein: CASSSLAGGSYEQYF. Written as DNA, the CDR3 is TGTGCCAGCAGCTCACTAGCGGGAGGCTCCTACGAGCAGTACTTC.

The J gene is TRBJ2-2, the V gene TRBV11-3; TRBD2 matches 9 bases. The germline CDR1 and CDR2 sequences are SGHNT and YENEEA. V lost 5 bases and J lost 7; bases outside the gene matches: 5. The CDR3 consists of 14 residues. The CDR3 DNA follows: TGTGCCAGCAGCCTGGGACTAGCTAACGGGGAGCTGTTTTTT. The encoded protein is CASSLGLANGELFF.

The chain uses TRBV4-2 and TRBJ2-2; perhaps TRBD2 as D (5 bases). The CDR3 has 17 amino acids. Germline V CDR1 and CDR2: LGHNA, YNFKEQ. The germline V and J ends were trimmed by 0 bases and 6 bases, with 17 bases remaining between them. As DNA, the CDR3 is TGTGCCAGCAGCCAAGAGGAGGTGGCAGCGACTGCCGGGGAGCTGTTTTTT. Translating gives CASSQEEVAATAGELFF.

V gene TRBV2 combines with J gene TRBJ1-2, with 8 nucleotides matching TRBD1. V shed 5 bases, J shed 6 bases, and the junction held 5 bases outside the gene matches. The CDR3 consists of 13 residues. Germline CDR1 reads SNHLY; CDR2 reads FYNNEI. The CDR3 protein is CASSWTGIDGYTF. In DNA form, the CDR3 reads TGTGCCAGCAGTTGGACAGGGATTGATGGCTACACCTTC.

This clone occurred once. V is TRBV5-4 and J is TRBJ1-1; 7 nucleotides agree with TRBD1. CDR1 is SGHNT and CDR2 is YYREEE in the germline V gene (reference sequence). V dropped 1 base and J dropped 10; count of bases not matched to a gene: 13. This CDR3 region has 15 residues. This chain's CDR3 is CASSLPTGTPAPAFF. The CDR3 DNA sequence: TGTGCCAGCAGCTTGCCGACAGGGACTCCCGCCCCAGCTTTCTTT.

This clone appeared a few times. The chain employs TRBV7-9 and TRBJ2-1; the D gene is possibly TRBD1 (6 bases). The CDR3 covers 15 residues. V lost 1 base, J lost 6 bases, and 13 bases lay in between. Germline V gene data show CDR1 as SEHNR and CDR2 as FQNEAQ (reference sequence). The CDR3 region has the DNA TGTGCCAGCAGCTTAGTTCAGGGGCGCTTCAATGAGCAGTTCTTC. It is translated as CASSLVQGRFNEQFF.

This chain links TRBV2 with TRBJ2-2; 9 bases align to TRBD2. Trimming cost V 4 bases and J 1 base; bases outside gene matches: 4. Germline values: CDR1 SNHLY, CDR2 FYNNEI. This CDR3 is built from 16 residues. CDR3 nucleotides: TGTGCCAGCAGTGCCATTAGCGGGGGGAACACCGGGGAGCTGTTTTTT. This translates into CASSAISGGNTGELFF.

The genes are TRBV4-1 and TRBJ2-1; TRBD1 is a possible D gene (6 bases). Germline V gives CDR1 MGHRA, CDR2 YSYEKL. The germline V and J ends were trimmed by 4 bases and 8 bases, with 21 bases remaining between them. CDR3 size: 16 residues. The CDR3 loop reads CASSPSHQGLGDEQFF. CDR3 coding DNA: TGCGCCAGCAGCCCGTCCCATCAGGGGCTTGGGGATGAGCAGTTCTTC.

This sequence joins TRBV21-1 and TRBJ1-1. TRBV21-1 corresponds to a pseudogene. The CDR3 consists of 13 residues. CDR3 region: CASNEAGNTEAFF. Here the CDR3 DNA reads TGTGCCAGCAATGAAGCGGGGAACACTGAAGCTTTCTTT.

Only one count was recorded for this clone. The V gene is TRBV19, the J gene TRBJ2-3; the match to TRBD2 covers 7 bases. V shed 5 bases, J shed 0 bases, and the junction held 8 bases outside the gene matches. Germline CDR1 and CDR2: LNHDA and SQIVND (reference sequence). CDR3 size: 16 residues. CDR3 sequence reads: CASSSHLAESTDTQYF. CDR3 nucleotides: TGTGCCAGTAGTTCTCATCTAGCGGAAAGCACAGATACGCAGTATTTT.

The rearrangement links TRBV2 to TRBJ2-1; 14 positions match TRBD2. Per germline, CDR1 SNHLY and CDR2 FYNNEI. V was clipped by 10 bases and J by 2 bases; unmatched bases: 16. The CDR3 is 19 amino acids. CDR3 loop: CATEPMGTSGSHTYNEQFF. CDR3 sequence (DNA): TGTGCCACCGAACCCATGGGGACTAGCGGGAGCCATACCTACAATGAGCAGTTCTTC.

This clone was recorded only once. The chain recombines TRBV9 with TRBJ1-2; maybe TRBD1 (6 bases). Germline-derived CDR1 and CDR2 are SGDLS and YYNGEE. The CDR3 is made up of 12 amino acids. Deletions cut 3 bases from V and 13 bases from J, with 16 bases between. The DNA for the CDR3 is TGTGCCAGCAGCGGATCGACAGGCCCCCTCACCTTC. Protein sequence: CASSGSTGPLTF.

The V call is TRBV2, the J call TRBJ1-2; perhaps TRBD1 as D (6 bases). Germline CDR1 and CDR2: SNHLY and FYNNEI. The CDR3 has 12 amino acids. V was trimmed by 5 bases and J by 6 bases, leaving 10 bases between them. CDR3 sequence (DNA): TGTGCCAGCAGTCAACAGGGCAATGGCTACACCTTC. Amino acid sequence: CASSQQGNGYTF.

V and J are TRBV6-1 and TRBJ2-7, with 9 bases identical to TRBD1. The CDR3 sequence is 14 residues long. Germline V lookup: CDR1 MNHNS, CDR2 SASEGT. The J segment lost 2 bases and the V segment lost 3 bases, leaving 2 bases of the junction unmatched. The DNA for the CDR3 is TGTGCCAGCAGTGATTGGGACAGGGCCTACGAGCAGTACTTC. The encoded protein is CASSDWDRAYEQYF.